This is a list of T cell receptor beta chains from one sample in a study of PD-1 blockade in classical Hodgkin lymphoma. Sequencing used immunoSEQ multiplex PCR; TCRdb keeps in-frame clones, though not all of them. The data contain 30,000 or so clones, roughly 80% of them singletons. The specimen comprised CD4+ T cells from blood, sampled before the fourth cycle of nivolumab. The receptors originated from a human donor with classical Hodgkin lymphoma. Each CDR3 is given with its conserved first and last residue. Each record gives: clone size, D gene, V gene, J gene, CDR3 DNA, CDR3 protein. D genes are given only for firm matches. A row's size may be missing; if present it is once, few, many or a size class.

-,TRBD2,TRBV5-1,TRBJ2-1,TGCGCCAGCAGCTTGGGGTTCGGGGGGTCCGCGTTCTTC,CASSLGFGGSAFF
-,-,TRBV7-9,TRBJ2-4,TGTGCCAGCAGCCGGGACTCCCCCCATTGGTACTTC,CASSRDSPHWYF
-,TRBD2,TRBV5-1,TRBJ2-5,TGCGCCAGCAGCTTATGGGGGGGTCAAGAGACCCAGTACTTC,CASSLWGGQETQYF
-,TRBD2,TRBV6-5,TRBJ2-1,TGTGCCAGCAGTTACTCTCGACTAGCGGGGGTAAGTGAGCAGTTCTTC,CASSYSRLAGVSEQFF
-,-,TRBV5-5,TRBJ1-4,TGTGCCAGCAGCTTCCAGTTTAATGAAAAACTGTTTTTT,CASSFQFNEKLFF
-,TRBD1,TRBV18,TRBJ1-2,TGTGCCAGCTCACCCGGACAGGACAACTATGGCTACACCTTC,CASSPGQDNYGYTF
-,TRBD1,TRBV11-2,TRBJ2-2,TGTGCCAGCAGCCCAGGGACAGCCGGGGAGCTGTTTTTT,CASSPGTAGELFF
-,-,TRBV11-2,TRBJ2-5,TGTGCCAGCAGCCCGACGGTAGAGACCCAGTACTTC,CASSPTVETQYF
-,TRBD1,TRBV6-6,TRBJ2-7,TGTGCCAGCAGGCAGGGACAGGGGAGTAACGAGCAGTACTTC,CASRQGQGSNEQYF
few,-,TRBV5-1,TRBJ2-7,TGCGCCAGCAGCGACGTACCGGGACCCACCTACGAGCAGTACTTC,CASSDVPGPTYEQYF
-,TRBD2,TRBV20-1,TRBJ2-5,TGCAGCGGACTAGTTGGGCAGACCCAGTACTTC,CSGLVGQTQYF
-,-,TRBV6-4,TRBJ2-7,TGTGCCAGACGGTTCCCATGGCAGACTACCTACGAGCAGTACTTC,CARRFPWQTTYEQYF
-,-,TRBV5-1,TRBJ2-3,TGCGCCAGCAGCCCCTTAGCCGGGACGGCAGATACGCAGTATTTT,CASSPLAGTADTQYF